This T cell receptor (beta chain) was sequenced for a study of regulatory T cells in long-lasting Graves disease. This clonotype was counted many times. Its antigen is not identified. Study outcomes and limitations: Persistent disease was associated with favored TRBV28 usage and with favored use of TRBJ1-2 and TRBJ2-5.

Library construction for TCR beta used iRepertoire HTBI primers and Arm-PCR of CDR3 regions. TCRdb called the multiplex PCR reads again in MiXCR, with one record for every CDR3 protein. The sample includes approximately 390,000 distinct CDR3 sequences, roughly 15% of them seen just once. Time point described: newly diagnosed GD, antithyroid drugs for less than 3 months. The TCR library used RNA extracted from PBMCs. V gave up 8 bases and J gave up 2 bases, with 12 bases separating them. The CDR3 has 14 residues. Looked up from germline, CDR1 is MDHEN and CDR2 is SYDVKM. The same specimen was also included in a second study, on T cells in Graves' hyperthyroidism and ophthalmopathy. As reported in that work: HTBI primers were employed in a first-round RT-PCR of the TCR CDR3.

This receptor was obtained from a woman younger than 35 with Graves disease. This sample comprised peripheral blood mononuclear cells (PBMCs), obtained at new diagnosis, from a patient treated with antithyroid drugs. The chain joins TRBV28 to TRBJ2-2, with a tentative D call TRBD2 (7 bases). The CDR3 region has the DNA TGTGCCAGCGGGGGGGGGCCCAACACCGGGGAGCTGTTTTTT. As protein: CASGGGPNTGELFF.